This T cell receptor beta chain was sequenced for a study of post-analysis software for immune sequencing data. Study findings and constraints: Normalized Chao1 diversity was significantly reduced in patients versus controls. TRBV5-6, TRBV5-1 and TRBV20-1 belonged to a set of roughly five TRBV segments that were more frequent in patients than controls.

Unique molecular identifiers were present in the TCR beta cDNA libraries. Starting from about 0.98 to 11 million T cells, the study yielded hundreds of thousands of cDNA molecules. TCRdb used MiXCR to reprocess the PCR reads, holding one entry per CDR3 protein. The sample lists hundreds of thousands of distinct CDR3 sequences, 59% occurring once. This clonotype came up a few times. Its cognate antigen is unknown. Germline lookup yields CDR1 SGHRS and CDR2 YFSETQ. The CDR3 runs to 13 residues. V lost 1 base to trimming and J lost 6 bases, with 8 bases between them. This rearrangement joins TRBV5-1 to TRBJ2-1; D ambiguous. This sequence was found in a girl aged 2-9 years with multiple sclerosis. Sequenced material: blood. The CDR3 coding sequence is TGCGCCAGCAGCTTGTGGCGGATCAATGAGCAGTTCTTC. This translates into CASSLWRINEQFF. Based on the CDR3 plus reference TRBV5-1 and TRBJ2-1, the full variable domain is KAGVTQTPRYLIKTRGQQVTLSCSPISGHRSVSWYQQTPGQGLQFLFEYFSETQRNKGNFPGRFSGRQFSNSRSEMNVSTLELGDSALYLCASSLWRINEQFFGPGTRLTVL.